These 9 T cell receptor beta chains share one sample of origin, sequenced in a study of cytomegalovirus exposure and HLA in healthy donors. The PCR was carried out with 60 Vbeta primers and 13 Jbeta primers. Produced via immunoSEQ multiplex PCR; TCRdb's table is partial and in-frame only. The sample has 100,000 or so clones, about 80% seen once. The specimen was PBMCs. These receptors came from a man between 35 and 55 years old in good health and CMV-seronegative.

The rearrangement uses TRBV29-1 and TRBJ1-5; no definite D call. The V end lost 4 bases, the J end lost 5 bases, and 12 bases lay between the germline ends. The CDR3 is 13 amino acids. In germline, CDR1 is SQVTM, CDR2 ANQGSEA. The CDR3: CSVGIGVDQPQHF. The DNA for the CDR3 is TGCAGCGTTGGAATCGGGGTAGATCAGCCCCAGCATTTT.

This sequence joins TRBV18 and TRBJ2-1; perhaps TRBD1 as D (6 bases). The CDR3 totals 16 residues. Germline V gene sequence: CDR1 KGHSH, CDR2 LQKENI. V was shortened by 1 base and J by 5 bases, with 15 bases between the two germline ends. The CDR3 DNA sequence: TGTGCCAGCTCACCACTCACCGGGACAACCCACAATGAGCAGTTCTTC. Translation: CASSPLTGTTHNEQFF.

The genes are TRBV19 and TRBJ2-5, with a weak D call TRBD2 (6 bases). The V gene's germline CDR1 is LNHDA and CDR2 SQIVND (reference sequence). This CDR3 is built from 13 residues. With 4 bases removed from V and 4 bases from J, the gap between germline ends came to 10 bases. CDR3 in DNA: TGTGCCAGTAGTACCCCGACTAGAGAGACCCAGTACTTC. Translated: CASSTPTRETQYF. The entire variable domain, with the rest obtained from reference TRBV19 and TRBJ2-5, is as follows: DGGITQSPKYLFRKEGQNVTLSCEQNLNHDAMYWYRQDPGQGLRLIYYSQIVNDFQKGDIAEGYSVSREKKESFPLTVTSAQKNPTAFYLCASSTPTRETQYFGPGTRLLVL.

The count of this clone is one. The chain couples TRBV20-1 to TRBJ1-2; the D is unclear. Trimming cost V 6 bases and J 8 bases, with 13 bases left between them. The CDR3 sequence is 11 residues long. The V gene's germline CDR1 is DFQATT and CDR2 SNEGSKA (reference sequence). This CDR3 reads CSAMEVGGYTF. In DNA form, the CDR3 reads TGCAGTGCAATGGAGGTTGGGGGCTACACCTTC.

The chain recombines TRBV6-1 with TRBJ2-1, with D unresolved. This CDR3 has 13 residues. Between the trimmed V and J ends, which lost 6 bases and 5 bases, there was a span of 11 bases. Germline V gene lookup returns CDR1 MNHNS and CDR2 SASEGT. The CDR3 DNA reads as TGTGCCAGCAGGGCCAGCGTCCACAATGAGCAGTTCTTC. Its protein product is CASRASVHNEQFF.

V usage is TRBV6-4 and J usage is TRBJ2-3; 14 bases line up with TRBD2. Germline-derived CDR1 and CDR2 are MRHNA and SNTAGT. After removal of 5 bases from V and 5 bases from J, the junction contained 9 bases not matched to a gene. There are 17 residues in the CDR3. The CDR3 protein is CASSWGTSGGTKDTQYF. The DNA of the CDR3 is TGTGCCAGCAGTTGGGGGACTAGCGGGGGAACTAAAGATACGCAGTATTTT.

V and J are TRBV7-9 and TRBJ1-1, with 7 bases fitting TRBD1. This CDR3 has 15 residues. CDR1 is SEHNR, CDR2 FQNEAQ, per germline (reference sequence). Trimming removed 1 base from V and 1 base from J; junction bases left unmatched: 3. The CDR3 protein is CASSLVGGENTEAFF. The CDR3 DNA is TGTGCCAGCAGCTTAGTAGGGGGCGAGAACACTGAAGCTTTCTTT.

The chain is built from TRBV30 and TRBJ1-5, with D uncertain. Between the trimmed V and J ends, which lost 1 base and 4 bases, there was a span of 11 bases. The CDR3 is made up of 14 amino acids. In germline, CDR1 is GTSNPN, CDR2 SVGIG (reference sequence). Here the CDR3 reads CAWSDRFMNQPQHF. As DNA, the CDR3 is TGTGCCTGGAGTGATAGATTTATGAATCAGCCCCAGCATTTT.

There are a few counts of this clone. CDR3 protein: CASSSSSYNSPLHF. CDR3 coding DNA: TGCGCCAGCAGCTCCAGCTCCTATAATTCACCCCTCCACTTT. V is TRBV5-1 and J is TRBJ1-6, with unresolved D. CDR1 and CDR2 (germline): SGHRS, YFSETQ. This CDR3 contains 14 residues. The ends were cut back, 3 bases at V and 0 bases at J, with 4 bases in the middle.